The 25 T cell receptor beta chains reported below all come from one sample, sequenced in a study of blood T cell repertoires in COVID-19. Method: immunoSEQ multiplex PCR; TCRdb's copy keeps in-frame clones and lacks some. This table has approximately 340,000 clones, approximately 89% appearing once. The sample consisted of PBMCs or T cells enriched from blood (not recorded which). Source of these receptors: a woman aged 35 to 49 who had been exposed to COVID-19.

The V gene is TRBV5-4, the J gene TRBJ2-1; D perhaps matches TRBD1 (5 bases). Germline values: CDR1 SGHNT, CDR2 YYREEE (reference sequence). V lost 0 bases to trimming and J lost 6 bases, with 7 bases between them. The CDR3 is made up of 13 amino acids. DNA for the CDR3: TGTGCCAGCAGCTTGGGACAGTCCAATGAGCAGTTCTTC. Protein sequence: CASSLGQSNEQFF. Complete variable domain (other parts from reference TRBV5-4 and TRBJ2-1): ETGVTQSPTHLIKTRGQQVTLRCSSQSGHNTVSWYQQALGQGPQFIFQYYREEENGRGNFPPRFSGLQFPNYSSELNVNALELDDSALYLCASSLGQSNEQFFGPGTRLTVL.

V usage is TRBV30 and J usage is TRBJ1-5, with 9 nucleotides matching TRBD1. V trimming: 4 bases; J trimming: 3 bases; junction bases outside the gene matches: 7. The CDR3 runs 15 residues. Germline lookup yields CDR1 GTSNPN and CDR2 SVGIG (reference sequence). The CDR3 DNA reads TGTGCCTGGACACCCGGACAGGGGTTCAATCAGCCCCAGCATTTT. Residues: CAWTPGQGFNQPQHF.

J is TRBJ1-5 and V is TRBV18, with D perhaps matching TRBD1 (5 bases). The germline V gene encodes CDR1 KGHSH and CDR2 LQKENI. The CDR3 spans 15 residues. V was pared by 3 bases and J by 5 bases, with 14 bases between. CDR3 in DNA: TGTGCCAGCTCACCCCTTGCGGGGACGGATCAGCCCCAGCATTTT. Amino acids: CASSPLAGTDQPQHF.

The chain carries TRBV21-1 and TRBJ1-3; the tabulated D call, TRBD1, remains unverified against the DNA. TRBV21-1 is listed as a pseudogene. The length of the CDR3 is 14 residues. The CDR3 nucleotides read TGTGCCAGCAGCAAGGCCGTTTATGGAAACACCATATATTTT. Protein: CASSKAVYGNTIYF.

Concerning this clone: Other DNA variants within this sample encode the same CDR3. The CDR3 nucleotides are TGTGCCAGCAGCTTGGGAGCAGGCAATCAGCCCCAGCATTTT. This translates into CASSLGAGNQPQHF. The rearrangement uses TRBV7-2 and TRBJ1-5; D remains ambiguous. V was pared by 3 bases and J by 2 bases, with 8 bases between. This CDR3 has 14 residues. Germline V gene lookup returns CDR1 SGHTA and CDR2 FQGNSA.

This chain joins TRBV21-1 and TRBJ2-7; the tabulated D call, TRBD1, remains unverified against the DNA. TRBV21-1 has pseudogene status. The CDR3 is 15 amino acids. The CDR3 nucleotides are TGTGCCAGCAGCAAAGGTATAGGCAGGGGCTACGAGCAGTACTTC. This translates into CASSKGIGRGYEQYF.

The count of this clone is one. The rearrangement joins TRBV10-1 to TRBJ1-1; TRBD1 aligns across 9 bases. The CDR3 loop spans 16 amino acids. Looked up from germline, CDR1 is WNHNN and CDR2 is SYGVQD (reference sequence). J gave up 5 bases and V 3 bases, and 10 bases lay outside the gene matches. Written as DNA, the CDR3 is TGCGCCAGCAGTGAAACTAAACAGGGGGCAAAAACTGAAGCTTTCTTT. Protein: CASSETKQGAKTEAFF.

The rearrangement uses TRBV7-2 and TRBJ1-1; D is unresolved. Germline assignment: CDR1 SGHTA and CDR2 FQGNSA. The V end was cut by 2 bases, the J end by 0 bases, with 7 bases between. CDR3 length: 14 amino acids. The CDR3 DNA sequence: TGTGCCAGCAGCTTAAGAGTTGTGAACACTGAAGCTTTCTTT. Its protein product is CASSLRVVNTEAFF.

J is TRBJ2-1 and V is TRBV29-1; 9 bases map to TRBD1. Trimming cost V 8 bases and J 8 bases; bases outside gene matches: 7. This CDR3 spans 12 amino acids. CDR1 is SQVTM and CDR2 is ANQGSEA in the germline V gene. The CDR3 DNA follows: TGCAGCCTGGGACAGGGTTTCCATGAGCAGTTCTTC. It translates to CSLGQGFHEQFF.

The rearrangement joins TRBV6-5 to TRBJ1-5; weak D call: TRBD1 (5 bases). Per germline, CDR1 MNHEY and CDR2 SVGAGI. V lost 10 bases to trimming and J lost 2 bases, with 12 bases between them. This CDR3 region has 13 residues. CDR3 protein: CAIYRGGNQPQHF. CDR3 nucleotide sequence: TGTGCCATCTATCGGGGGGGCAATCAGCCCCAGCATTTT.

The chain is built from TRBV5-4 and TRBJ1-1; 8 positions agree with TRBD1. CDR1 SGHNT and CDR2 YYREEE come from the germline V gene (reference sequence). The CDR3 spans 14 residues. V shed 0 bases, J shed 6 bases, and the junction held 4 bases outside the gene matches. The CDR3 bases are TGTGCCAGCAGCTTGGGACAGGGGAGGGCTGAAGCTTTCTTT. Its protein is CASSLGQGRAEAFF.

The rearrangement links TRBV19 to TRBJ1-2; D is perhaps TRBD1 (6 bases). The CDR3 length is 14 residues. Germline-derived CDR1 and CDR2 are LNHDA and SQIVND (reference sequence). V was cut by 10 bases and J by 2 bases, with 17 bases left in between. CDR3 sequence (DNA): TGTGCCACCCTAAGGGGGGGCTCGAACTATGGCTACACCTTC. Its protein product is CATLRGGSNYGYTF.

V gene TRBV5-5 combines with J gene TRBJ1-2; D gene uncertain. In germline, CDR1 is SGHKS, CDR2 YYEKEE (reference sequence). The V and J ends lost 3 bases and 8 bases respectively, with 14 bases between them. The CDR3 has 13 amino acids. The chain's CDR3 is CASSSGIVTGYTF. CDR3 coding DNA: TGTGCCAGCAGCTCCGGGATAGTGACGGGCTACACCTTC.

This clone came up a few times. The chain employs TRBV7-6 and TRBJ2-2; 8 positions match TRBD2. In germline, CDR1 is SGHVS, CDR2 FNYEAQ. The CDR3 sequence is 16 residues long. V lost 3 bases and J lost 4; bases outside the gene matches: 7. The CDR3 loop reads CASSFRRGALTGELFF. The CDR3 DNA sequence: TGTGCCAGCAGCTTCCGGCGGGGGGCCCTCACCGGGGAGCTGTTTTTT.

This sequence joins TRBV6-1 and TRBJ1-5, with TRBD1 matching 8 bases. The trim removed 4 bases at V and 5 bases at J, leaving 13 bases unmatched. The germline V gene encodes CDR1 MNHNS and CDR2 SASEGT. The CDR3 is 17 amino acids. The CDR3 bases are TGTGCCAGCAGTGGGGGTCAGGGGGCGATGAGTGATCAGCCCCAGCATTTT. It translates to CASSGGQGAMSDQPQHF.

This chain connects TRBV19 to TRBJ1-1; the match to TRBD1 covers 7 bases. V trimming: 10 bases; J trimming: 0 bases; junction bases outside the gene matches: 14. Germline CDR1 reads LNHDA; CDR2 reads SQIVND (reference sequence). This CDR3 has 16 residues. The CDR3 loop reads CATLGAGGQLNTEAFF. CDR3 DNA: TGTGCCACACTTGGGGCGGGGGGACAGCTGAACACTGAAGCTTTCTTT.

This clone was seen only a few times. As DNA, the CDR3 is TGTGCCAGCAGCCGCGGACTAGCGGGGGGGCCTGGCGCTGGGGCCAACGTCCTGACTTTC. It codes for CASSRGLAGGPGAGANVLTF. The chain employs TRBV3-1 (or the pseudogene TRBV3-2) and TRBJ2-6; 15 nucleotides line up with TRBD2. The CDR3 extends over 20 amino acids. V was clipped by 4 bases and J by 2 bases; unmatched bases: 9. CDR1 LGHDT and CDR2 YNNKEL come from the germline V gene (reference sequence).

This chain links TRBV2 with TRBJ1-2, with 7 nucleotides matching TRBD1. The length of the CDR3 is 12 residues. Per germline, CDR1 SNHLY and CDR2 FYNNEI. V was clipped by 6 bases and J by 7 bases; unmatched bases: 5. The DNA of the CDR3 is TGTGCCAGCAGAGAGGGGGCGCGTGGCTACACCTTC. Amino acids: CASREGARGYTF.

The chain carries TRBV6-2 or TRBV6-3 and TRBJ2-2, with 10 bases matching TRBD1. The CDR3 has 15 amino acids. The germline V gene encodes CDR1 MNHEY and CDR2 SVGEGT. With V trimmed by 5 bases and J by 3 bases, 3 bases remained unmatched. For the CDR3, the DNA is TGTGCCAGCAGTCAGACAGGGGGCGACACCGGGGAGCTGTTTTTT. Translated: CASSQTGGDTGELFF.

This chain joins TRBV10-3 and TRBJ2-1, with TRBD2 identical over 11 bases. Per the germline V gene, CDR1 is ENHRY and CDR2 is SYGVKD. The CDR3 spans 14 residues. The V segment lost 10 bases and the J segment 3 bases; nucleotides outside the gene matches: 5. The CDR3 DNA reads as TGTGCCACAACCGGGACTAGCGGCTACAATGAGCAGTTCTTC. Its translation: CATTGTSGYNEQFF.

This chain connects TRBV30 to TRBJ1-4, with TRBD1 matching over 7 bases. The CDR3 contains 13 residues. V shed 8 bases, J shed 5 bases, and the junction held 8 bases outside the gene matches. Germline-derived CDR1 and CDR2 are GTSNPN and SVGIG (reference sequence). CDR3: CAGDRDRNEKLFF. DNA of the CDR3: TGTGCCGGGGACCGGGACAGAAATGAAAAACTGTTTTTT.

This rearrangement joins TRBV5-5 to TRBJ2-1; 7 bases match TRBD2. Per germline, CDR1 SGHKS and CDR2 YYEKEE (reference sequence). This CDR3 is 18 amino acids long. V shed 3 bases and J 8 bases; nucleotides not matched to a gene: 20. CDR3 coding DNA: TGTGCCAGCAGCTGGAACGTCCCTAGCGGAGGGCGGGCCCATGAGCAGTTCTTC. This codes for CASSWNVPSGGRAHEQFF.

This clone was counted once. V gene TRBV3-1 (or the pseudogene TRBV3-2) combines with J gene TRBJ1-2; D gene uncertain. V lost 8 bases, J lost 3 bases, and 10 bases lay in between. The CDR3 is 12 amino acids. Germline CDR1 is LGHDT and CDR2 is YNNKEL (reference sequence). DNA for the CDR3: TGTGCCAGCCTTAACGGGTACTATGGCTACACCTTC. It translates to CASLNGYYGYTF.

V is TRBV18 and J is TRBJ1-1, with 9 bases lining up with TRBD1. There are 15 residues in the CDR3. Germline V CDR1 and CDR2: KGHSH, LQKENI. V gave up 3 bases and J gave up 0 bases; unmatched junction bases: 2. The CDR3 nucleotides read TGTGCCAGCTCACCGGACAGGGGCCTGAACACTGAAGCTTTCTTT. Translated: CASSPDRGLNTEAFF.

The rearrangement links TRBV6-1 to TRBJ2-2, with 12 bases lining up with TRBD2. Trimming cost V 4 bases and J 2 bases; bases outside gene matches: 8. Germline V gives CDR1 MNHNS, CDR2 SASEGT. The CDR3 length is 18 residues. In DNA form, the CDR3 reads TGTGCCAGCAGTGGGGGGACTAGCGGGTTAACAAACACCGGGGAGCTGTTTTTT. Its protein product is CASSGGTSGLTNTGELFF.